This TCR beta chain was retrieved from a study of T cells in Graves' hyperthyroidism and ophthalmopathy. Amplified regions were TCR beta CDR3 sequences from RNA transcripts. A first-round RT-PCR of the TCR CDR3 used the HTBI primer set. MiXCR was run by TCRdb on the multiplex PCR reads, yielding one entry per CDR3 protein. The table lists 300,000 to 400,000 distinct CDR3 sequences, about 18% of them singletons. This CDR3 comprises 16 residues. After removal of 4 bases from V and 2 bases from J, the junction contained 4 bases not matched to a gene. Germline V CDR1 and CDR2: SGHTA, FQGTGA. The table lists this clonotype with a few counts.

This clonotype was sampled from a man between 18 and 29 years old with Graves' ophthalmopathy. Sequencing was performed on blood. This chain links TRBV7-3 with TRBJ2-3; 12 bases match TRBD2. CDR3 loop: CASSSRTSGTTDTQYF. The CDR3 nucleotides are TGTGCCAGCAGCTCCCGGACTAGCGGGACCACAGATACGCAGTATTTT. Supplemented by reference TRBV7-3 and TRBJ2-3, the full variable domain reads GAGVSQTPSNKVTEKGKYVELRCDPISGHTALYWYRQSLGQGPEFLIYFQGTGAADDSGLPNDRFFAVRPEGSVSTLKIQRTERGDSAVYLCASSSRTSGTTDTQYFGPGTRLTVL.